The sequence of this T cell receptor (beta chain) was determined in a study of naive CD8 T cells in extremely preterm neonates. Study context: Abstract and methods disagree on adult ages: 25-50 versus 20-50 years. Overall study findings and caveats: Preterm infants showed shorter CDR3s, fewer N additions and less trimming than older groups. Preterm neonates had significantly lower iChao1 richness than other age groups.

About this clone itself: Its antigen is undetermined.

TCRdb keeps only in-frame clones here, not all; method: immunoSEQ multiplex PCR. The profile covers 3,900 or so clones, with approximately 97% appearing a single time and 0.75% taken by the ten largest. The sample holds sorted live naive CD8+ CD45RA+CCR7+ T cells. Deletions cut 8 bases from V and 2 bases from J, with 13 bases between. The CDR3 loop spans 15 amino acids. Per germline, CDR1 MNHEY and CDR2 SVGAGI. Sequencing used naive CD8+ T cells from blood. The TCR comes from a human donor in good health. The gene calls are TRBV6-5 and TRBJ2-6, with D perhaps matching TRBD2 (6 bases). CDR3 coding DNA: TGTGCCAGCGCCCTCGGGGGAACTGGGGCCAACGTCCTGACTTTC. Amino acid sequence: CASALGGTGANVLTF.